This TCR beta chain was sequenced in a study of OX40 agonist ivuxolimab in advanced cancers. Across the study: Enrolled patients in dose escalation had cancers that were hepatocellular carcinoma, melanoma, renal cell or head and neck cancer.

In this sample, this clone turned up a few times. V lost 5 bases and J lost 3, with 8 bases in between. The CDR3 runs to 13 residues. Looked up from germline, CDR1 is LNHDA and CDR2 is SQIVND (reference sequence). Libraries were prepared by immunoSEQ multiplex PCR; TCRdb keeps only in-frame clonotypes and omits some of them. This table has about 90,000 clones, roughly nine tenths appearing once. V gene TRBV19 combines with J gene TRBJ1-5; D not certain. This sample comprised CD4+ or CD8+ T cells sorted from blood, obtained in a trial of the OX40 agonist ivuxolimab. The TCR was taken from an adult with an advanced solid tumor such as melanoma, head and neck, liver or kidney cancer. CDR3 residues: CASSLDPNQPQHF. In DNA form, the CDR3 reads TGTGCCAGTAGTTTGGATCCCAATCAGCCCCAGCATTTT. Variable domain in full (rest from reference TRBV19 and TRBJ1-5): DGGITQSPKYLFRKEGQNVTLSCEQNLNHDAMYWYRQDPGQGLRLIYYSQIVNDFQKGDIAEGYSVSREKKESFPLTVTSAQKNPTAFYLCASSLDPNQPQHFGDGTRLSIL.